This TCR beta chain comes out of a study of CD4 T cells in relation to SARS-CoV-2 and coronaviruses. At the level of the study: After about nine days of antigen culture, PBMC TCR beta CDR3s were sequenced.

Unexposed donor CD4+ T cells date from 2011-2018, before the COVID-19 pandemic. CD4+ T cells were isolated from the cells after 10 days of culture. Unexposed-donor CD4+ T cells were probed with SARS-CoV-2 S/N and four cold-coronavirus spikes, cells permitting. Roughly 2 million PBMCs per well were cultured with 7.5 to 10 IU/ml IL-2. The germline V gene has CDR1 SGHNT and CDR2 YENEEA. Between the trimmed V and J ends, which lost 8 bases and 1 base, there was a span of 11 bases. The CDR3 is 13 residues long. The table came from immunoSEQ multiplex PCR; TCRdb's copy has only in-frame clones and leaves some out. The table records 20,000 or so clones, roughly 78% of them present only once. Concerning this clone itself: Its target is unknown.

Whole-study findings and limits: About 64% of donors had memory CD4+ clonotypes crossrecognizing SARS-CoV-2 and common cold coronavirus spike.

Material: CD4+ T cells from PBMCs, cultured in vitro. The source of this sequence is a human donor in good health. The rearrangement joins TRBV11-3 to TRBJ2-5, with D unclear. For the CDR3, the DNA is TGTGCCAGCGCCCTTAACAGCCAAGAGACCCAGTACTTC. Residues: CASALNSQETQYF.